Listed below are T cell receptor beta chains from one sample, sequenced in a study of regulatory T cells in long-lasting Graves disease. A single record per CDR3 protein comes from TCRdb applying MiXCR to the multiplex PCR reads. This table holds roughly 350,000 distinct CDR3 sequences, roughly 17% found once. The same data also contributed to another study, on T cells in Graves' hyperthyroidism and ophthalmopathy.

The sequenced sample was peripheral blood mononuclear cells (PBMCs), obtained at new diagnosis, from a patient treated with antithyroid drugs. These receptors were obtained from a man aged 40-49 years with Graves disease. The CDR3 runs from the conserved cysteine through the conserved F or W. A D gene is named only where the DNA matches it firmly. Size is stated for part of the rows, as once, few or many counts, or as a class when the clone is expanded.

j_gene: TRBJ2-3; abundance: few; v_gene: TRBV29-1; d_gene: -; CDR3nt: TGCAGCGTTGAAACCTGGAATCTCGGAGATACGCAGTATTTT; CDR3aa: CSVETWNLGDTQYF
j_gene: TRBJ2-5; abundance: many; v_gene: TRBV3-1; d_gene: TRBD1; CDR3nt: TGTGCCAGCAGTCAAGACAGGGCAGAGACCCAGTACTTC; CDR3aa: CASSQDRAETQYF
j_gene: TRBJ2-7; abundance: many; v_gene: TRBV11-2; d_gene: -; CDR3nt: TGTGCCAGCGCGGGGTTCGAGTACGAGCAGTACTTC; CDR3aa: CASAGFEYEQYF
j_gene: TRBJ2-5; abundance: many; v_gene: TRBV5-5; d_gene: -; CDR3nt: TGTGCCAGCAGCGAGGGGTACAGTCAAGAGACCCAGTACTTC; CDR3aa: CASSEGYSQETQYF
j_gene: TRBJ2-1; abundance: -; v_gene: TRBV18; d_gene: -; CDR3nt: TGTGCCAGCTCACCACTGACAGACAATGAGCAGTTCTTC; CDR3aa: CASSPLTDNEQFF
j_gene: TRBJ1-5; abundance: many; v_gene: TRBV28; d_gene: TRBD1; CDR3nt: TGTGCCAGCACCTTGGGACAGGGGCAATATCAGCCCCAGCATTTT; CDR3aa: CASTLGQGQYQPQHF
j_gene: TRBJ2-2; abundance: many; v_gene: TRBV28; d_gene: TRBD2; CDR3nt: TGTGCCAGCAGTTTACTAGGGAGGGACACCGGGGAGCTGTTTTTT; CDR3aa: CASSLLGRDTGELFF
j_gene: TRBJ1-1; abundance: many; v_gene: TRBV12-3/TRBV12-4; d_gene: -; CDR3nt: TGTGCCAGCAGTTTAGAAGGCGGAGAAGCTTTCTTT; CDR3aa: CASSLEGGEAFF
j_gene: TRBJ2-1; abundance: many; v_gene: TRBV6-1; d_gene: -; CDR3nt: TGTGCCACAACGGCACAGTTGTACAATGAGCAGTTCTTC; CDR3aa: CATTAQLYNEQFF
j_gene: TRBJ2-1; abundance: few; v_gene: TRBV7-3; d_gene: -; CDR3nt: TGTGCCAGCAGCTTAGCTAGCACCAATGAGCAGTTCTTC; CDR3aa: CASSLASTNEQFF
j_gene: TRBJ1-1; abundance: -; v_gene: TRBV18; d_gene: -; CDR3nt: TGTGCCAGCTCACCACGAAAGACTGAAGCTTTCTTT; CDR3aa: CASSPRKTEAFF
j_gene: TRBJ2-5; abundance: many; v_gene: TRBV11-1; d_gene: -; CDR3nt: TGTGCCAGCAGCCGTGGGATAGTCAGCGAGACCCAGTACTTC; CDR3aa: CASSRGIVSETQYF
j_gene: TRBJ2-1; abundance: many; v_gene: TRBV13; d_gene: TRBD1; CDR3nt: TGTGCCAGCAGCTCCCAGACAGGGGGGAATGAGCAGTTCTTC; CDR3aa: CASSSQTGGNEQFF
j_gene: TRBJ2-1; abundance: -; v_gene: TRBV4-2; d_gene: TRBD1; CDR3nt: TGTGCCAGCAGCCTAGATACAGGGGTCGATGAGCAGTTCTTC; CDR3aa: CASSLDTGVDEQFF
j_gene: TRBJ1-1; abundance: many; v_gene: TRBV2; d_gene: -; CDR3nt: TGTGCCAGCAGTGAAATCCGGGGGAACACTGAAGCTTTCTTT; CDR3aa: CASSEIRGNTEAFF
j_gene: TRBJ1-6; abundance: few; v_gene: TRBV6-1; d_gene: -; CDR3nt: TGTGCCAGCAGTGAATGGCAGGCGCCCTTCTCACCCCTCCACTTT; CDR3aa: CASSEWQAPFSPLHF
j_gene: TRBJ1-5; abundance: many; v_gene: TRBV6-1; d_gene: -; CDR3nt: TGTGCCAGCAGCGGGACGGACTGGAATCAGCCCCAGCATTTT; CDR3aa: CASSGTDWNQPQHF
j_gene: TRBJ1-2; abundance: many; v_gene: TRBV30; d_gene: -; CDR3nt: TGTGCCTGGAGCATAGGCGGATATGGCTACACCTTC; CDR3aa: CAWSIGGYGYTF
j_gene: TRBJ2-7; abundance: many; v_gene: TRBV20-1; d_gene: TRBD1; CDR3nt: TGCAGTGCTAGAGATCGACGGACAGGGTTCACCTACGAGCAGTACTTC; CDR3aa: CSARDRRTGFTYEQYF
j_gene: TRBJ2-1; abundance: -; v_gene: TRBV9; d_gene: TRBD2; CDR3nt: TGTGCCAGCAGTAGGGGGACTAGCGAGCAGCAGTTCTTC; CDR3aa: CASSRGTSEQQFF